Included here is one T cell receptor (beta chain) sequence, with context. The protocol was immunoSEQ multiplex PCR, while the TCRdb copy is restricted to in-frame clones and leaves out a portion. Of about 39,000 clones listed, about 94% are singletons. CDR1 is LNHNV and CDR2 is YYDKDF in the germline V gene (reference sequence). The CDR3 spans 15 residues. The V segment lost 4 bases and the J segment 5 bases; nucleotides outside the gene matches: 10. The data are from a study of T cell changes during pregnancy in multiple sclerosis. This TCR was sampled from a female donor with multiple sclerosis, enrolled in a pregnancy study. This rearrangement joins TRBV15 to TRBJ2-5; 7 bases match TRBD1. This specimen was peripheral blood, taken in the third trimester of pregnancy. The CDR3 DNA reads TGTGCCACCAGCAAACTAAGACAGGGATGGGAGACCCAGTACTTC. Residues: CATSKLRQGWETQYF.